This T cell receptor beta chain emerged from a study of blood T cell repertoires in COVID-19 (dated by TCRdb to between 2020 and 2021). About the full investigation: Samples covering the acute and convalescent phases of COVID-19 were provided by collaborators in the United States, Italy and Spain. The prospective study material was composed of cDNA or gDNA derived from T cells, B-cell-depleted T cells, or PBMCs. Deeply sampled blood TCRbeta repertoires from subjects exposed to, actively infected with, or recovered from COVID-19 were included in the dataset. The repertoires were released in a freely available public database intended as a resource for research on the immune response to SARS-CoV-2. Samples were obtained from the ongoing ImmuneRACE study (first 160 participants) and from about 1,300 subjects provided by 6 global collaborators. Sample metadata almost always included a de-identified subject ID, COVID-19 status, age in years and sex. Where HLA class I and class II types were available, the types were taken from metadata supplied by the sample provider, not from assay-based typing. Overall study results and their limits: The quantity of clinical and demographic metadata differed by source and by participant and was supplied without curation.

Sequences SGHRS (CDR1) and YFSETQ (CDR2) are obtained from the germline V gene. The CDR3 runs 15 residues from the cysteine to the phenylalanine. The retained sequence is limited to the CDR3, 45 bases, with the frame set at the first base. The germline V and J ends show losses of 0 bases and 7 bases respectively, and no gene match explains 1 base of the junction. Collaborating institutions collected whole blood in K2EDTA tubes following their own protocols. For TCRbeta analysis, collaborator samples were shipped as frozen whole blood, as isolated PBMCs, or as DNA extracted from either sample type. The immunoSEQ Assay, a bias-controlled multiplex PCR, was used to amplify TCRbeta CDR3 regions from genomic DNA. The original methods were these. The number of nucleated cells in each sample was estimated from the amplification of reference gene primers within the assay. To quantify the absolute abundance of each unique TCRbeta CDR3 rearrangement, sequence reads were collapsed and filtered. For each sample, productive Simpson clonality was calculated by taking the square root of Simpson's diversity index across productive rearrangements. Drawn from immuneACCESS, this table holds only the in-frame rearrangements with V and J called that TCRdb kept. Clones are partly lost; checked studies trace under half to an unresolved V gene and leave the rest unexplained. V and J calls and clone size are those listed in that table; D and trimming were worked out from the DNA. For this sample there are 300,000 or so clones; around 85% appear just once. Around 4% of the sample is taken by the ten largest.

For this clone: The specificity of this receptor is unknown. No base-level quality is on record; no much larger clone is a single base apart.

The sequence was obtained from a woman between 45 and 60 years old with active or convalescent COVID-19. The rearranged segments are TRBV5-1 and TRBJ1-6, and 10 junctional nucleotides match TRBD1. The sequenced sample consisted of peripheral blood. The CDR3 reads as follows: CASSLEGQGNSPLHF. The DNA reads TGCGCCAGCAGCTTGGAGGGACAGGGGAATTCACCCCTCCACTTT.